The T cell receptor (beta chain) under discussion was sequenced for a study of T cells in women clearing cervical HPV infection. On this clone itself: Its antigen is not known. From the germline J gene comes the end of the CDR3, since the read stops 3 residues before it.

Study findings and constraints: Unknown T-cell numbers per sample may underlie the richness differences. Controls had more TRBV6-7 (0.16%) than cases (around 0.11%).

TCR beta CDR3 amplified by multiplex PCR from roughly 1,300 ng genomic DNA. Generated by immunoSEQ multiplex PCR, the TCRdb table keeps only in-frame clones and is missing some. The sample table sets out about 23,000 clones. CDR3 length: 16 residues. Germline values: CDR1 LNHNV, CDR2 YYDKDF (reference sequence). V was cut by 3 bases and J by 3 bases, with 14 bases left in between. The sequenced sample was blood buffy coat. The chain couples TRBV15 to TRBJ1-4; the D is unclear. This clonotype originated in a woman between 18 and 70 years old with a cervical HPV16 infection that either progressed to CIN3+ or cleared (not recorded which). The CDR3 sequence: CATSRDSGYSNEKLFF. The DNA read from the CDR3 is TGTGCCACCAGCAGGGACTCGGGATATTCTAATGAAAAA.